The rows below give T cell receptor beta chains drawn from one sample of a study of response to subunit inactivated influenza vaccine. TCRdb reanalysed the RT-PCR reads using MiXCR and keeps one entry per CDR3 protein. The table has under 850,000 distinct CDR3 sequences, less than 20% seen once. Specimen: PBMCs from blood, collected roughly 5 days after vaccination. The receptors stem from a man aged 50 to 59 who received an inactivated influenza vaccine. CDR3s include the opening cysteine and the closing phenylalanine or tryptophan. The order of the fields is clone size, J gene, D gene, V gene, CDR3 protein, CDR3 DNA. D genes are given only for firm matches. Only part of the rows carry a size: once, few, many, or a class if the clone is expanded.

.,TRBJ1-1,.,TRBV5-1,CASSFWGAANTEAFF,TGCGCCAGCAGCTTTTGGGGGGCCGCGAACACTGAAGCTTTCTTT
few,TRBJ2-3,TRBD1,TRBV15,CATSRTTGDEADTQYF,TGTGCCACCAGCAGGACCACAGGGGATGAGGCAGATACGCAGTATTTT
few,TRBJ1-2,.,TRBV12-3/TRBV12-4,CASSLGRRIVNTF,TGTGCCAGCAGTTTAGGAAGGAGAATCGTGAACACCTTC
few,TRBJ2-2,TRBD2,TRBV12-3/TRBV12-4,CASSYPGLVVGTGELFF,TGTGCCAGCAGCTATCCCGGACTAGTTGTGGGCACCGGGGAGCTGTTTTTT
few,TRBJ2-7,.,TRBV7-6,CASIFSKGPQWTYEQYF,TGTGCCAGCATCTTCTCGAAGGGACCTCAATGGACCTACGAGCAGTACTTC
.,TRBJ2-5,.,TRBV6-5,CASSYLRLAEGTQYF,TGTGCCAGCAGTTACTTGCGGCTAGCTGAGGGGACCCAGTACTTC
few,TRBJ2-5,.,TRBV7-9,CATTKGRDETQYF,TGTGCCACTACGAAGGGACGTGACGAGACCCAGTACTTC
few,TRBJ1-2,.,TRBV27,CASSPAGRRGGDYGYTF,TGTGCCAGCAGTCCCGCGGGGCGCCGCGGGGGGGACTATGGCTACACCTTC
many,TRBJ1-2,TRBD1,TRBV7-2,CASSQGQSPNYGYTF,TGTGCCAGCAGCCAGGGACAGAGTCCTAACTATGGCTACACCTTC
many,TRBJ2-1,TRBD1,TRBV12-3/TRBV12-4,CASSLGTGGEQFF,TGTGCCAGCAGTTTAGGGACAGGGGGTGAGCAGTTCTTC
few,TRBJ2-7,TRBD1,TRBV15,CATSTGRGLYEQYF,TGTGCCACCAGCACAGGCAGGGGGCTGTACGAGCAGTACTTC
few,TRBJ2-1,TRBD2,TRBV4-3,CASSQGLAGLRFF,TGCGCCAGCAGCCAGGGGTTAGCGGGATTGCGGTTCTTC
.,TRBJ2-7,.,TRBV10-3,CAIRPESSYEQYF,TGTGCCATCAGACCAGAGAGCTCCTACGAGCAGTACTTC
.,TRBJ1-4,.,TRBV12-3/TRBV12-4,CASGRAGSQKLFF,TGTGCCAGCGGGCGCGCGGGTAGCCAAAAACTGTTTTTT
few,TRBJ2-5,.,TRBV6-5,CASSYSQGAQETQYF,TGTGCCAGCAGTTACTCACAAGGGGCCCAAGAGACCCAGTACTTC
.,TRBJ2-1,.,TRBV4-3,CASSQDAWQSYNEQFF,TGCGCCAGCAGCCAAGACGCCTGGCAGTCCTACAATGAGCAGTTCTTC
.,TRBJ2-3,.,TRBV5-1,CASSFSLGTDTQYF,TGCGCCAGCAGCTTTTCGCTAGGCACAGATACGCAGTATTTT
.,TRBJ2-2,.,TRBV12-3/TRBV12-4,CASRKGQQNTGELFF,TGTGCCAGCAGGAAAGGACAGCAGAACACCGGGGAGCTGTTTTTT
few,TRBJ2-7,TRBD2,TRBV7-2,CASSFAGGGYEQYF,TGTGCCAGCAGCTTCGCGGGGGGTGGATACGAGCAGTACTTC
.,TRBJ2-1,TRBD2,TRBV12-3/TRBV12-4,CASSFSGSFYNEQFF,TGTGCCAGCAGCTTTAGCGGGAGTTTCTACAATGAGCAGTTCTTC
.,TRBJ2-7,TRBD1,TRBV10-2,CATRQGRSSYEQYF,TGCGCCACCAGACAGGGGCGAAGCTCCTACGAGCAGTACTTC
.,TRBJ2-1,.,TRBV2,CASRDGRGDYNEQFF,TGTGCCAGCAGAGACGGCAGGGGGGATTACAATGAGCAGTTCTTC
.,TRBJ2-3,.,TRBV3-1,CASSQGRTQITQYF,TGTGCCAGCAGCCAAGGTCGGACCCAGATAACGCAGTATTTT
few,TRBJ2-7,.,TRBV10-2,CASSESSGAGEGYEQYF,TGCGCCAGCAGTGAGTCGAGTGGCGCAGGGGAGGGCTACGAGCAGTACTTC
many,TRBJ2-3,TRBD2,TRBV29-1,CSVPRGAGNTDTQYF,TGCAGCGTCCCTAGGGGAGCGGGGAACACAGATACGCAGTATTTT
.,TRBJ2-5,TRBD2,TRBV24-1,CATSDYLAGGGRETQYF,TGTGCCACCAGTGATTACCTAGCGGGGGGCGGCAGAGAGACCCAGTACTTC
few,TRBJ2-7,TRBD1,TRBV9,CASSPTGTVPSYEQYF,TGTGCCAGCAGCCCCACCGGGACAGTGCCCTCCTACGAGCAGTACTTC
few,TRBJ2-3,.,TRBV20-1,CSARGGERGAKDTQYF,TGCAGTGCTAGAGGTGGGGAAAGGGGAGCAAAAGATACGCAGTATTTT
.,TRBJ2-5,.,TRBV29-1,CSVEDEKGQYF,TGCAGCGTTGAAGATGAGAAAGGCCAGTACTTC
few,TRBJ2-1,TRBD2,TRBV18,CASSSGTSDNEQFF,TGTGCCAGCTCATCTGGGACTAGCGACAATGAGCAGTTCTTC
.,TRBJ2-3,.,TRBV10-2,CASSENQASAQYF,TGCGCCAGCAGTGAGAATCAGGCTAGTGCGCAGTATTTT
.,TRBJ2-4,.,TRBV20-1,CSATLPWEVGKYF,TGCAGTGCTACACTTCCGTGGGAAGTGGGGAAGTACTTC
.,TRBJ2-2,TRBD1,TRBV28,CASHLSGGRHRDREPTGELFF,TGTGCCAGCCATTTGTCGGGCGGACGACACCGGGACAGGGAACCGACCGGGGAGCTGTTTTTT
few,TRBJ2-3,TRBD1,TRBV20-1,CSARWDRGAEDTQYF,TGCAGTGCCCGCTGGGACAGGGGGGCGGAAGATACGCAGTATTTT
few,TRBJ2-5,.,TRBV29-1,CSVDSVLESYQETQYF,TGCAGCGTTGATTCCGTCCTAGAATCGTACCAAGAGACCCAGTACTTC
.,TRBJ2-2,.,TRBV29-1,CSVLRTSGSTGELFF,TGCAGCGTTCTTAGGACGAGTGGTTCCACCGGGGAGCTGTTTTTT
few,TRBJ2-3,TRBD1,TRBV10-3,CAISEAGTGRYF,TGTGCCATCAGCGAAGCGGGGACAGGGAGGTATTTT
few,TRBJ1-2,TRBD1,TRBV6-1,CASRHKVGQGNYGYTF,TGTGCCAGCAGACACAAAGTCGGACAGGGGAACTATGGCTACACCTTC
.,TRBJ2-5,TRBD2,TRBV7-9,CASSSRGDFQETQYF,TGTGCCAGCAGCTCTCGGGGGGACTTTCAAGAGACCCAGTACTTC
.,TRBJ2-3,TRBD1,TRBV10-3,CAISQDRSRDTQYF,TGTGCCATCAGCCAGGACAGGAGCAGGGATACGCAGTATTTT
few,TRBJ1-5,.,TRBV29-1,CSVEVVPNQPQHF,TGCAGCGTTGAAGTCGTTCCCAATCAGCCCCAGCATTTT
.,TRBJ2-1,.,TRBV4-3,CASSQEWIKYNEQFF,TGCGCCAGCAGCCAAGAATGGATTAAATACAATGAGCAGTTCTTC
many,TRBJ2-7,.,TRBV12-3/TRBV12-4,CASRQGRVTYEQYF,TGTGCCAGCAGACAGGGACGGGTAACCTACGAGCAGTACTTC
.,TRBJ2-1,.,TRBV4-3,CASSQAGHRYNEQFF,TGCGCCAGCAGCCAAGCGGGACACCGCTACAATGAGCAGTTCTTC
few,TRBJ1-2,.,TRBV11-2,CASSLREGITSFYGYTF,TGTGCCAGCAGCTTAAGGGAGGGAATCACGTCTTTCTATGGCTACACCTTC
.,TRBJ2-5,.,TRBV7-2,CASSLGRLGETQYF,TGTGCCAGCAGCTTAGGACGTCTAGGAGAGACCCAGTACTTC